The sequence of this T cell receptor (beta chain) was determined in a study of T cell responses to AZD1222 COVID-19 vaccine. Points from the study as a whole: Spike regions recognized by vaccine-associated CD4 TCRs spanned the protein, led by 160-218 and 743-854. Scientists sampled the repertoires only once the peak T cell response had passed. The donor cohort was predominantly white British with a female majority, and clonal diversity may have been underestimated. Spike-specific TCR breadth rose after two AZD1222 doses, and depth rose as well.

V was clipped by 6 bases and J by 9 bases, with 9 bases between them. CDR3 length equals 11 residues. CDR1 is MNHEY and CDR2 is SVGAGI in the germline V gene. As regards this clone: Its target is not known.

Data came from immunoSEQ multiplex PCR; TCRdb stores just in-frame clones and leaves some out. The sample gives around 130,000 clones, about 89% of which show up once; about 7.5% is in the top ten. The source of this sequence is an adult who received the MenACWY meningococcal vaccine as a control. J is TRBJ2-1 and V is TRBV6-5; maybe TRBD1 (6 bases). This specimen was peripheral blood, taken 28 days after the second dose of the MenACWY control vaccine. The CDR3 DNA is TGTGCCAGCAGCCAGGGGCGTGAGCAGTTCTTC. Its translation: CASSQGREQFF.